This note documents a single TCR beta chain sequence. V was clipped by 2 bases and J by 0 bases, with 16 bases between them. Germline loops: CDR1 SGHTA, CDR2 FQGTGA. The CDR3 consists of 17 residues. This specimen belongs to a study of cytomegalovirus exposure and HLA in healthy donors. Study as a whole: Early released data comprised around 85 million unique TCRs from HLA-typed donors.

PCR amplification relied on 60 Vbeta primers (plus 13 Jbeta primers). Profiled with immunoSEQ multiplex PCR; TCRdb holds only in-frame clones, not every one. The sample contains under 200,000 clones, 79% of which appear only once. V usage is TRBV7-3 and J usage is TRBJ1-1, with a tentative D call TRBD1 (5 bases). The origin of this receptor is a woman aged 40 to 55 in good health and CMV-seronegative. Sequencing was done on a sample of PBMCs. As DNA, the CDR3 is TGTGCCAGCAGCTTAGGGCGGATGGGGCAGTTGAACACTGAAGCTTTCTTT. Translating gives CASSLGRMGQLNTEAFF.